This TCR beta chain was captured by sequencing in a study of human T cells and chemical hapten exposure. Study-wide results and caveats: Once DPC sensitization occurred, TCRs above 1 in 1000 frequency showed no change.

Each cDNA molecule in the library carried unique molecular identifiers. TCRdb passed the RACE reads through MiXCR, listing each CDR3 protein once. The table lists 100,000 to 150,000 distinct CDR3 sequences, about 9% of them singletons. As concerns this clonotype: Its target is not known.

As to time point: healthy volunteer bleed at 2 weeks. Blood, whole and unfractionated, served as the source for total RNA extraction. The CDR3 is 12 amino acids. The V and J ends lost 3 bases and 10 bases respectively, with 12 bases between them. The sequence was obtained from a male donor in good health. Some clones in this sample may be carry-over from other donors' samples. The rearrangement joins TRBV12-3 or TRBV12-4 to TRBJ1-1; D perhaps matches TRBD1 (5 bases). Input material: whole blood. The CDR3 loop is CASSLARVGAFF. CDR3 nucleotide sequence: TGTGCCAGCAGTTTGGCCAGGGTAGGAGCTTTCTTT.